This T cell receptor (beta chain) was documented in a study of early T cells in non-severe SARS-CoV-2 infection. On the study more broadly: Sequencing of bulk RNA from unsorted whole blood was done, without chain pairing.

This CDR3 is 14 amino acids long. Germline assignment: CDR1 SGHTA and CDR2 FQGNSA. V was shortened by 5 bases and J by 0 bases, with 11 bases between the two germline ends. The TCR library protocol attached unique molecular identifiers to the individual cDNA molecules. TCRdb itself ran the 5' RACE reads through MiXCR, one entry per CDR3 protein. The table has around 40,000 distinct CDR3 sequences, 11% seen once; the top ten hold about a fifth. This clonotype was seen repeatedly, ten times or more. The target antigen is unknown. Study results and limitations: Private and CD4 specificities were missed by VDJdb matching, which favored anti-spike CD8 responses.

The chain couples TRBV7-2 to TRBJ2-7; no firm D call. Input material: whole blood. The receptor was isolated from an adult who was a healthcare worker with PCR-confirmed SARS-CoV-2 infection or an uninfected control (not recorded which). CDR3 protein: CASSPTGSSYEQYF. The CDR3 DNA is TGTGCCAGCAGCCCAACGGGCAGCTCCTACGAGCAGTACTTC.